Listed here is a single T cell receptor beta chain. The data belong to a study of control samples from healthy donors and cancer patients. Some clones are missing from TCRdb's copy, which holds only in-frame ones; the method was immunoSEQ multiplex PCR. The sample includes about 92,000 clones, approximately 78% of them seen just once. This CDR3 is 16 amino acids long. Trimming pared 0 bases from V and 0 bases from J, leaving 9 bases between. From germline, CDR1 is MNHEY and CDR2 SVGAGI. This sequence was found in a woman aged 60 to 75 in good health. Specimen: blood. The chain joins TRBV6-5 to TRBJ1-3, with no clear D. DNA of the CDR3: TGTGCCAGCAGTTACTCCGACACCAGCTCTGGAAACACCATATATTTT. Translating it yields CASSYSDTSSGNTIYF.